This TCR beta chain was found in a study of vaccination and CD4 T cells after COVID-19. Across the study: Control cultures received a CEFX pool, an HIV-1 Nef pool, or no peptide.

Sequenced with the Oncomine TCR Beta short-read assay was DNA taken from cultured CD4+ T cells. TCRdb fed the PCR reads into MiXCR, producing one record per CDR3 protein. The data contain tens of thousands of distinct CDR3 sequences, roughly 40% of them seen just once; the ten biggest clones take up over 2.5%. A few counts support this clonotype. Its specificity is not known. Described treatment: approximately 10-day PBMC culture with coronavirus spike peptide pools or control peptides (ViraFEST assay). TCRs were sequenced by ViraFEST after antigen-specific T cells had been expanded with peptide pools. Every well contained approximately 2 million PBMCs, which were grown with around 10 IU/ml IL-2 and 9 to 10 ug/ml peptide pools. Half of the medium was exchanged for fresh IL-2 medium, first on day 3 and then on day 7. V dropped 5 bases and J dropped 2 bases, with 15 bases sitting between them. CDR1 and CDR2 (germline): MDHEN, SYDVKM. The CDR3 runs to 15 residues.

The clonotype comes from a human donor who had recovered from COVID-19. The sequencing used CD4+ T cells from blood, cultured in vitro, collected after SARS-CoV-2 vaccination. This rearrangement joins TRBV28 to TRBJ1-2; D is possibly TRBD1 (6 bases). CDR3 DNA sequence: TGTGCCAGCAGTAGAAATATAGGGACAAACTATGGCTACACCTTC. Translated, it gives CASSRNIGTNYGYTF.